These 8 T cell receptor beta chains share one sample of origin, sequenced in a study of blood T cell repertoires in COVID-19. Some clones are missing from TCRdb's copy, which holds only in-frame ones; the method was immunoSEQ multiplex PCR. This sample has around 190,000 clones, with roughly 86% found just once. Sequencing was performed on PBMCs or T cells enriched from blood (not recorded which). The receptors were gathered from a woman aged 40 to 50 in a cohort exposed to, infected with or recovered from COVID-19 (not recorded which).

V and J are TRBV5-6 and TRBJ2-7; 7 bases line up with TRBD1. The V segment lost 0 bases and the J segment 3 bases; nucleotides outside the gene matches: 6. Germline lookup yields CDR1 SGHDT and CDR2 YYEEEE. CDR3 length: 15 residues. CDR3 in amino acids: CASSLGSGTVYEQYF. Written as DNA, the CDR3 is TGTGCCAGCAGCTTGGGGTCCGGGACAGTCTACGAGCAGTACTTC.

The V gene is TRBV7-9, the J gene TRBJ1-5; D is possibly TRBD1 (5 bases). The V and J ends lost 1 base and 4 bases respectively, with 8 bases between them. Germline CDR1 and CDR2: SEHNR and FQNEAQ (reference sequence). This CDR3 has 14 amino acids. CDR3 in amino acids: CASSLGTHNQPQHF. CDR3 nucleotide sequence: TGTGCCAGCAGCTTAGGGACACATAATCAGCCCCAGCATTTT.

The CDR3 spells CASSDRVGHPSSYNSPLHF. The CDR3 DNA follows: TGTGCCAGCAGTGATAGGGTGGGACACCCGAGCTCCTATAATTCACCCCTCCACTTT. V and J are TRBV6-1 and TRBJ1-6; D is possibly TRBD1 (6 bases). This CDR3 is 19 amino acids long. Germline V gene lookup returns CDR1 MNHNS and CDR2 SASEGT. The V end was cut by 3 bases, the J end by 0 bases, with 18 bases between.

This clone was counted between two and nine times. The CDR3 DNA is TGTGCCAGTAGCCCGGCCCGCGGGAGGACTAACACCGGGGAGCTGTTTTTT. Protein product: CASSPARGRTNTGELFF. V gene TRBV19 combines with J gene TRBJ2-2; 8 bases are shared with TRBD2. CDR3 length equals 17 residues. The V gene's germline CDR1 is LNHDA and CDR2 SQIVND (reference sequence). J lost 2 bases, V lost 6 bases, and 11 bases had no gene match. Supplemented by reference TRBV19 and TRBJ2-2, the full variable domain reads DGGITQSPKYLFRKEGQNVTLSCEQNLNHDAMYWYRQDPGQGLRLIYYSQIVNDFQKGDIAEGYSVSREKKESFPLTVTSAQKNPTAFYLCASSPARGRTNTGELFFGEGSRLTVL.

The rearrangement uses TRBV7-9 and TRBJ2-3, with TRBD1 matching over 7 bases. The CDR3 is made up of 16 amino acids. Germline CDR1 is SEHNR and CDR2 is FQNEAQ (reference sequence). J lost 3 bases, V lost 2 bases, and 8 bases had no gene match. The CDR3 bases are TGTGCCAGCAGCTTAACGTCTAGCAGGGGGACAGATACGCAGTATTTT. Translated: CASSLTSSRGTDTQYF.

The chain combines TRBV9 with TRBJ2-1; TRBD2 agrees at 10 bases. CDR3 size: 16 residues. Unmatched junction bases numbered 11, after V lost 5 bases and J lost 6 bases. CDR1 SGDLS and CDR2 YYNGEE come from the germline V gene. CDR3 residues: CASSFLAGEVGNEQFF. Written as DNA, the CDR3 is TGTGCCAGCAGTTTCCTAGCGGGAGAAGTAGGCAATGAGCAGTTCTTC.

The chain recombines TRBV27 with TRBJ1-1, with D unclear. The CDR3 loop spans 12 amino acids. The ends were cut back, 5 bases at V and 8 bases at J, with 12 bases in the middle. The germline CDR1 and CDR2 sequences are MNHEY and SMNVEV (reference sequence). The CDR3 protein is CASSRGGQEAFF. The CDR3 coding sequence is TGTGCCAGCAGTCGGGGAGGCCAGGAAGCTTTCTTT.

The rearrangement joins TRBV6-5 to TRBJ1-2, with 12 bases aligning to TRBD1. This CDR3 is 14 amino acids long. Germline trimming cut 6 bases from V and 12 bases from J; bases unmatched to any gene: 11. Germline V gene sequence: CDR1 MNHEY, CDR2 SVGAGI. Here the CDR3 DNA reads TGTGCCAGCAGGGCGGGACAGGGGGCGCTTAGTAACACCTTC. Translation gives CASRAGQGALSNTF.